This TCR beta chain was profiled in a study of OX40 agonist ivuxolimab in advanced cancers. The wider study: Given to patients was ivuxolimab, an agonistic anti-OX40 (CD134) antibody.

Clones were sequenced by immunoSEQ multiplex PCR, and TCRdb holds only the in-frame ones, with some missing. The table records about 78,000 clones, roughly 84% of them present only once. V was pared by 3 bases and J by 10 bases, with 9 bases between. Germline-derived CDR1 and CDR2 are MNHEY and SVGAGI. CDR3 length: 11 amino acids. The rearrangement links TRBV6-5 to TRBJ2-5; D gene uncertain. The sequenced sample was CD4+ or CD8+ T cells sorted from blood, obtained in a trial of the OX40 agonist ivuxolimab. This clonotype originated in an adult with an advanced solid tumor such as melanoma, head and neck, liver or kidney cancer. CDR3 protein: CASSYGKGQYF. The CDR3 DNA reads as TGTGCCAGCAGTTATGGGAAAGGCCAGTACTTC.